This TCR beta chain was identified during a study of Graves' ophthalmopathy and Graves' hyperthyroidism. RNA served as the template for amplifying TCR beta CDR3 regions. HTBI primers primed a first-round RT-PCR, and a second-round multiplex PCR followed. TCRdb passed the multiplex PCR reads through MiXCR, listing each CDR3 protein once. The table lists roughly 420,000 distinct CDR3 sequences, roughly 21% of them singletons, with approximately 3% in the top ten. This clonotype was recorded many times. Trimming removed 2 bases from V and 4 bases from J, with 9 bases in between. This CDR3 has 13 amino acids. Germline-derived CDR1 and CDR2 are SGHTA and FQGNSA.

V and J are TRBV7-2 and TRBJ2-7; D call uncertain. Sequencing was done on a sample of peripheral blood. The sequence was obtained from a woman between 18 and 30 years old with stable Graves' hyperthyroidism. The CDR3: CASSLYSAYEQYF. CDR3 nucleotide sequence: TGTGCCAGCAGCTTATATTCCGCATACGAGCAGTACTTC.